This is a list of T cell receptor beta chains from one sample in a study of PD-1 blockade in classical Hodgkin lymphoma. Sequencing used immunoSEQ multiplex PCR; TCRdb keeps in-frame clones, though not all of them. This sample has 35,000 to 50,000 clones; 65% to 85% occur once, and the top ten carry approximately 3%. Sequencing was performed on peripheral blood mononuclear cells (PBMCs), taken before the second cycle of nivolumab. These receptors originate from a human donor with classical Hodgkin lymphoma. Both conserved end residues are part of each CDR3. Each record gives: clone size, J gene, D gene, V gene, CDR3 protein, CDR3 DNA. A D gene is named only where the DNA matches it firmly. Not all rows give a size; the values are once, few, many and, for expanded clones, a class.

clone size: NA
J gene: TRBJ1-5
D gene: NA
V gene: TRBV19
CDR3 protein: CASSFQLQGLYSNQPQHF
CDR3 DNA: TGTGCCAGTAGCTTCCAATTACAGGGCCTATATAGCAATCAGCCCCAGCATTTT

clone size: NA
J gene: TRBJ2-7
D gene: TRBD1
V gene: TRBV18
CDR3 protein: CASSPPRRDRVHEQYF
CDR3 DNA: TGTGCCAGCTCACCACCTAGAAGGGACAGGGTCCACGAGCAGTACTTC

clone size: NA
J gene: TRBJ2-1
D gene: NA
V gene: TRBV11-3
CDR3 protein: CASSVSSSYNEQFF
CDR3 DNA: TGTGCCAGCAGCGTGTCTAGCTCCTACAATGAGCAGTTCTTC

clone size: NA
J gene: TRBJ2-3
D gene: NA
V gene: TRBV2
CDR3 protein: CASSEWTDYTDTQYF
CDR3 DNA: TGTGCCAGCAGTGAATGGACTGACTACACAGATACGCAGTATTTT

clone size: NA
J gene: TRBJ1-2
D gene: NA
V gene: TRBV4-3
CDR3 protein: CASSQVGYGYTF
CDR3 DNA: TGCGCCAGCAGCCAGGTCGGGTATGGCTACACCTTC

clone size: NA
J gene: TRBJ2-1
D gene: TRBD1
V gene: TRBV9
CDR3 protein: CASSVAGTGIFYNEQFF
CDR3 DNA: TGTGCCAGCAGCGTAGCAGGGACAGGGATCTTCTACAATGAGCAGTTCTTC

clone size: NA
J gene: TRBJ2-4
D gene: NA
V gene: TRBV21-1
CDR3 protein: CASSKFRRRVTNIQYF
CDR3 DNA: TGTGCCAGCAGCAAATTCCGGAGACGGGTGACAAACATTCAGTACTTC

clone size: NA
J gene: TRBJ1-5
D gene: NA
V gene: TRBV7-9
CDR3 protein: CASSLTGWQGNQPQHF
CDR3 DNA: TGTGCCAGCAGCTTAACAGGTTGGCAGGGCAATCAGCCCCAGCATTTT

clone size: NA
J gene: TRBJ2-7
D gene: TRBD2
V gene: TRBV7-9
CDR3 protein: CASRGSGNEQYF
CDR3 DNA: TGTGCCAGCAGGGGAAGCGGGAACGAGCAGTACTTC

clone size: NA
J gene: TRBJ1-3
D gene: NA
V gene: TRBV6-5
CDR3 protein: CASSLGGGVGNTIYF
CDR3 DNA: TGTGCCAGCAGTCTCGGTGGGGGGGTCGGGAACACCATATATTTT

clone size: many
J gene: TRBJ2-5
D gene: NA
V gene: TRBV4-1
CDR3 protein: CASSQDWGETQYF
CDR3 DNA: TGCGCCAGCAGCCAAGATTGGGGAGAGACCCAGTACTTC

clone size: NA
J gene: TRBJ1-2
D gene: TRBD1
V gene: TRBV5-1
CDR3 protein: CASSLGSGGSGYTF
CDR3 DNA: TGCGCCAGCAGCTTGGGCTCAGGGGGCAGCGGCTACACCTTC

clone size: few
J gene: TRBJ1-4
D gene: NA
V gene: TRBV9
CDR3 protein: CASNREGGFNEKLFF
CDR3 DNA: TGTGCCAGTAATAGGGAGGGGGGATTTAATGAAAAACTGTTTTTT

clone size: NA
J gene: TRBJ1-1
D gene: TRBD1
V gene: TRBV19
CDR3 protein: CASSTAGQLNTEAFF
CDR3 DNA: TGTGCCAGTAGTACCGCGGGACAGCTGAACACTGAAGCTTTCTTT

clone size: NA
J gene: TRBJ2-1
D gene: NA
V gene: TRBV6-5
CDR3 protein: CASSYRLAYNEQFF
CDR3 DNA: TGTGCCAGCAGTTACCGCCTAGCCTACAATGAGCAGTTCTTC

clone size: once
J gene: TRBJ2-4
D gene: NA
V gene: TRBV6-5
CDR3 protein: CASSYQHTGIQYF
CDR3 DNA: TGTGCCAGCAGTTACCAACATACAGGCATTCAGTACTTC

clone size: medium-sized
J gene: TRBJ2-1
D gene: NA
V gene: TRBV27
CDR3 protein: CASVPGGPYNEQFF
CDR3 DNA: TGTGCCAGCGTCCCGGGGGGCCCCTACAATGAGCAGTTCTTC

clone size: NA
J gene: TRBJ1-2
D gene: NA
V gene: TRBV30
CDR3 protein: CAWLQRGGYTF
CDR3 DNA: TGTGCCTGGCTTCAGCGAGGCGGCTACACCTTC

clone size: NA
J gene: TRBJ2-5
D gene: NA
V gene: TRBV18
CDR3 protein: CASSPRRSQETQYF
CDR3 DNA: TGTGCCAGCTCACCACGGCGCTCCCAAGAGACCCAGTACTTC

clone size: NA
J gene: TRBJ1-2
D gene: NA
V gene: TRBV7-9
CDR3 protein: CASRPGSSGYGYTF
CDR3 DNA: TGTGCCAGCAGACCTGGGTCGTCGGGCTATGGCTACACCTTC

clone size: NA
J gene: TRBJ1-2
D gene: NA
V gene: TRBV29-1
CDR3 protein: CSVVDPGENYGYTF
CDR3 DNA: TGCAGCGTTGTAGACCCGGGGGAAAACTATGGCTACACCTTC

clone size: NA
J gene: TRBJ1-5
D gene: NA
V gene: TRBV21-1
CDR3 protein: CASSAQPSQTGERAQHF
CDR3 DNA: TGTGCCAGCAGCGCCCAGCCCTCGCAGACCGGGGAGAGGGCCCAGCATTTT

clone size: NA
J gene: TRBJ2-7
D gene: NA
V gene: TRBV11-2
CDR3 protein: CASSLGFQGGTLPHEQYF
CDR3 DNA: TGTGCCAGCAGCTTAGGGTTCCAGGGGGGAACCCTCCCCCACGAGCAGTACTTC

clone size: NA
J gene: TRBJ2-3
D gene: TRBD2
V gene: TRBV6-6
CDR3 protein: CASSGRGTSTDTQYF
CDR3 DNA: TGTGCCAGCAGCGGGCGGGGGACTAGCACAGATACGCAGTATTTT

clone size: few
J gene: TRBJ2-1
D gene: NA
V gene: TRBV9
CDR3 protein: CASSERTVAYNEQFF
CDR3 DNA: TGTGCCAGCAGCGAAAGGACAGTTGCCTACAATGAGCAGTTCTTC

clone size: NA
J gene: TRBJ1-1
D gene: NA
V gene: TRBV6-1
CDR3 protein: CASSEAPTLGAFF
CDR3 DNA: TGTGCCAGCAGTGAAGCCCCGACTTTAGGGGCTTTCTTT

clone size: NA
J gene: TRBJ1-4
D gene: NA
V gene: TRBV28
CDR3 protein: CASSPLLGVDEKLFF
CDR3 DNA: TGTGCCAGCAGTCCGCTTCTGGGGGTTGACGAAAAACTGTTTTTT

clone size: NA
J gene: TRBJ2-2
D gene: NA
V gene: TRBV9
CDR3 protein: CASSTPRQDTNTGELFF
CDR3 DNA: TGTGCCAGCAGCACACCGAGACAGGATACGAACACCGGGGAGCTGTTTTTT

clone size: NA
J gene: TRBJ1-1
D gene: NA
V gene: TRBV27
CDR3 protein: CASSLVVGTEAFF
CDR3 DNA: TGTGCCAGCAGTTTGGTGGTTGGCACTGAAGCTTTCTTT

clone size: NA
J gene: TRBJ1-2
D gene: NA
V gene: TRBV7-2
CDR3 protein: CASSLERSFWGYTF
CDR3 DNA: TGTGCCAGCAGCTTAGAAAGGTCCTTCTGGGGCTACACCTTC

clone size: NA
J gene: TRBJ1-1
D gene: NA
V gene: TRBV28
CDR3 protein: CASGDMSTEAFF
CDR3 DNA: TGTGCCAGCGGGGACATGAGCACTGAAGCTTTCTTT

clone size: few
J gene: TRBJ1-1
D gene: NA
V gene: TRBV6-5
CDR3 protein: CASSYEGKTEAFF
CDR3 DNA: TGTGCCAGCAGTTACGAGGGTAAAACTGAAGCTTTCTTT

clone size: once
J gene: TRBJ2-7
D gene: TRBD1
V gene: TRBV6-6
CDR3 protein: CASSNRGYEQYF
CDR3 DNA: TGTGCCAGCAGCAACAGGGGTTACGAGCAGTACTTC

clone size: NA
J gene: TRBJ2-7
D gene: TRBD2
V gene: TRBV7-2
CDR3 protein: CASSLPGGYEQYF
CDR3 DNA: TGTGCCAGCAGCTTACCGGGGGGGTACGAGCAGTACTTC

clone size: NA
J gene: TRBJ1-1
D gene: NA
V gene: TRBV28
CDR3 protein: CASSPSDGGPKAFF
CDR3 DNA: TGTGCCAGCAGCCCGTCAGACGGAGGACCGAAAGCTTTCTTT

clone size: NA
J gene: TRBJ1-2
D gene: TRBD1
V gene: TRBV5-1
CDR3 protein: CASSSQGRGYTF
CDR3 DNA: TGCGCCAGCAGCTCACAGGGGCGAGGCTACACCTTC

clone size: medium-sized
J gene: TRBJ1-5
D gene: NA
V gene: TRBV27
CDR3 protein: CASSLFGSIGNQPQHF
CDR3 DNA: TGTGCCAGCAGTTTATTCGGCTCGATCGGCAATCAGCCCCAGCATTTT

clone size: NA
J gene: TRBJ2-5
D gene: NA
V gene: TRBV11-2
CDR3 protein: CASSLSTDKGETQYF
CDR3 DNA: TGTGCCAGCAGCTTAAGCACAGACAAAGGGGAGACCCAGTACTTC

clone size: once
J gene: TRBJ2-1
D gene: NA
V gene: TRBV7-9
CDR3 protein: CASSLDYTNEQFF
CDR3 DNA: TGTGCCAGCAGCTTAGATTATACCAATGAGCAGTTCTTC

clone size: NA
J gene: TRBJ2-2
D gene: TRBD1
V gene: TRBV30
CDR3 protein: CAWSVRQGSTGELFF
CDR3 DNA: TGTGCCTGGAGTGTTAGACAGGGGAGTACCGGGGAGCTGTTTTTT

clone size: NA
J gene: TRBJ1-2
D gene: NA
V gene: TRBV21-1
CDR3 protein: CASSNEDRVGDSGYTF
CDR3 DNA: TGTGCCAGCAGCAACGAGGACAGGGTAGGTGATTCGGGCTACACCTTC

clone size: NA
J gene: TRBJ2-7
D gene: NA
V gene: TRBV11-2
CDR3 protein: CASSLTPDEPYEQYF
CDR3 DNA: TGTGCCAGCAGCTTAACACCCGATGAACCCTACGAGCAGTACTTC